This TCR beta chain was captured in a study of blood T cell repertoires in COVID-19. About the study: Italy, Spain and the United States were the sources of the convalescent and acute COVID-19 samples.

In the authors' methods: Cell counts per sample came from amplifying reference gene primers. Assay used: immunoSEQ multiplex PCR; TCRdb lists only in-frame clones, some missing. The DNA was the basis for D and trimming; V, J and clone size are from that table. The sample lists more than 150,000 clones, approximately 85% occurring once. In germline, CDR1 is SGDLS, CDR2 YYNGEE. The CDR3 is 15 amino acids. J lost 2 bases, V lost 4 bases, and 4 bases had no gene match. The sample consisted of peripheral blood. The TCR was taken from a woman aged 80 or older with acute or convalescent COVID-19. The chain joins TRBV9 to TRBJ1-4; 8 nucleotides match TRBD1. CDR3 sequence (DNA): TGTGCCAGCAGCCCACGGACAGGGACTAATGAAAAACTGTTTTTT. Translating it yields CASSPRTGTNEKLFF.